The entry that follows covers one T cell receptor (beta chain) sequence. What it recognizes is unknown. As the method for making TCR beta libraries, quantitative 5'-RACE with molecular barcodes was used. One entry per CDR3 protein, called by TCRdb with MiXCR from the 5' RACE reads. The data contain under 150,000 distinct CDR3 sequences, approximately 9.9% of them seen just once; the ten biggest clones take up 3.3%. This specimen belongs to a study of CD8 T cells in ankylosing spondylitis. This CDR3 region has 14 residues. Trimming cost V 1 base and J 8 bases; bases outside gene matches: 7. Findings and caveats of the study: Disease-linked clones bore a CD8+ phenotype and were relatively rare in peripheral blood. Within ankylosing spondylitis blood, a TCR beta motif made up of roughly eight highly homologous variants appeared to be characteristic. In ankylosing spondylitis patients, matched synovial fluid reportedly showed significant enrichment of disease-linked clones.

The origin of this receptor is a male donor with ankylosing spondylitis or in good health (not recorded which). The J gene is TRBJ2-7, the V gene TRBV12-3 or TRBV12-4; 8 nucleotides line up with TRBD1. Material: blood, either unsorted or a sorted T cell fraction (not recorded which). The CDR3: CASSLGGQVRKQYF. CDR3 sequence (DNA): TGTGCCAGCAGTTTAGGGGGACAGGTGCGCAAGCAGTACTTC.